Sequencing of this T cell receptor beta chain was carried out in a study of T cells in tumors after PD-1 blockade. Points from the study as a whole: Some novel exhausted tumor clones appeared in pre-treatment blood, suggesting peripheral recruitment.

With regard to this clone: Its antigen is currently unknown.

Germline V gene data show CDR1 as SGHRS and CDR2 as YFSETQ. The CDR3 runs to 13 residues. V was shortened by 4 bases and J by 2 bases, with 9 bases between the two germline ends. Clones were read by immunoSEQ multiplex PCR, and TCRdb kept only the in-frame ones, dropping some. The sample gives roughly 33,000 clones, 78% of which show up once; 38% is in the top ten. Source: PBMCs, taken before anti-PD-1 treatment. This rearrangement joins TRBV5-1 to TRBJ1-1; no clear D gene. The TCR sequence derives from a human donor with basal cell carcinoma. CDR3 loop: CASSHPGNTEAFF. The CDR3 nucleotides read TGCGCCAGCAGCCACCCTGGCAACACTGAAGCTTTCTTT.